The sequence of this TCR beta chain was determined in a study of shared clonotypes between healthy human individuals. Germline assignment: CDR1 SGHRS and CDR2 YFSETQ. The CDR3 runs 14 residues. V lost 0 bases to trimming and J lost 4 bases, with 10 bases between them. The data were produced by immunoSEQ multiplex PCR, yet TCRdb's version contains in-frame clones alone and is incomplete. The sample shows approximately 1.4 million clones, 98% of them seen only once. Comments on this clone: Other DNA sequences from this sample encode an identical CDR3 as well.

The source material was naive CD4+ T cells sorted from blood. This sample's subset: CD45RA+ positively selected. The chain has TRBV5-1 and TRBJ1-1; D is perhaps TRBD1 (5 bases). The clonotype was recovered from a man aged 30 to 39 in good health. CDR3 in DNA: TGCGCCAGCAGCTTGGAGGGTAGGGGCACTGAAGCTTTCTTT. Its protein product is CASSLEGRGTEAFF.